This T cell receptor beta chain was sequenced in a study of CD8 T cells in ankylosing spondylitis. Study-level findings and limits: Several of the motif variants were reported before in synovial fluid and blood from reactive arthritis. Seemingly characteristic of ankylosing spondylitis blood was a TCR beta motif consisting of eight highly homologous variants. It was reported that disease-linked clones were significantly enriched in matched ankylosing spondylitis synovial fluid.

Details on this clonotype: Its matching antigen is unknown.

Using quantitative 5'-RACE with molecular barcodes, the authors made TCR beta libraries. MiXCR, run by TCRdb on the 5' RACE reads, gives a single entry per CDR3 protein. The sample contains some 400,000 distinct CDR3 sequences, approximately 20% of which appear only once. V lost 3 bases and J lost 2, with 13 bases in between. The CDR3 is 15 amino acids. CDR1 is KGHSH, CDR2 LQKENI, per germline. This receptor was taken from a male donor with ankylosing spondylitis. Material for sequencing was blood, either unsorted or a sorted T cell fraction (not recorded which). This chain connects TRBV18 to TRBJ2-5, with a weak D call TRBD1 (6 bases). The CDR3 reads CASSPFQDSQETQYF. In nucleotides, the CDR3 is TGTGCCAGCTCACCCTTTCAGGACAGTCAAGAGACCCAGTACTTC.